This TCR beta chain was obtained from a study of blood T cell repertoires in COVID-19. Study-level information: Italy, Spain and the United States were the sources of the convalescent and acute COVID-19 samples. The cDNA or gDNA used as material had been derived from T cells, B-cell-depleted T cells, or PBMCs.

In the study's own analysis: Amplification of reference gene primers provided the estimated nucleated cell counts. Assay: immunoSEQ multiplex PCR; the TCRdb copy retains only in-frame clones and omits some. The DNA gave D and trimming, while V, J and clone size come from that table. The profile covers about 180,000 clones, with about four fifths appearing a single time and 6.5% to 8.5% taken by the ten largest. Patients from Seattle were sampled longitudinally, starting during active infection. To note about this clone: The sample holds other DNA sequences that translate to the same CDR3.

Sequencing input: peripheral blood. This TCR derives from a woman in her seventies with COVID-19, enrolled during active disease.

CDR3 sequence reads: CASSFLGTEAFF. The CDR3, as DNA: TGTGCCAGCAGTTTCCTCGGGACTGAAGCTTTCTTT. The V gene is TRBV27, the J gene TRBJ1-1, with no clear D. The CDR3 totals 12 residues. With 3 bases removed from V and 5 bases from J, the gap between germline ends came to 7 bases. CDR1 and CDR2 from the germline V gene are MNHEY and SMNVEV (reference sequence).